This TCR beta chain was sequenced during a study of blood T cells in healthy people across ages. Study-wide context: Per every two T cells, about one barcoded beta molecule was captured by template switching.

The second PCR ran roughly 7 to 12 cycles with a sample-barcoded 5' primer and J-beta primers. One entry per CDR3 protein results from TCRdb running MiXCR on the 5' RACE reads. The sample yields some 800,000 distinct CDR3 sequences, roughly 44% seen once. Study-wide results and caveats: In older individuals, TCR beta diversity per million T cells was lower, falling roughly linearly with age.

Worth noting for this clonotype: Its antigen is still unknown.

Samples each had at least 5 micrograms of total RNA extracted. The clonotype comes from a man aged 55-75 years in good health. Sequencing was done on a sample of blood.

The CDR3: CASSRTLAGSTDTQYF. The CDR3 nucleotides are TGTGCCAGCAGCCGAACTCTAGCGGGCTCCACAGATACGCAGTATTTT. The chain employs TRBV7-8 and TRBJ2-3; TRBD2 aligns across 8 bases. Germline trimming cut 5 bases from V and 2 bases from J; bases unmatched to any gene: 9. The CDR3 spans 16 residues. The V gene's germline CDR1 is SGHVS and CDR2 FQNEAQ.